The 13 T cell receptor beta chains below were found in one sample sequenced in a study of cytomegalovirus exposure and HLA in healthy donors. PCR involved 60 Vbeta and 13 Jbeta primers. The protocol was immunoSEQ multiplex PCR, while the TCRdb copy is restricted to in-frame clones and leaves out a portion. This sample has 50,000 to 65,000 clones, with 72% found just once. Material: PBMCs. Receptor source: a woman aged 50 to 65 in good health and CMV-seropositive.

The chain employs TRBV30 and TRBJ2-7; possibly TRBD1 for D (6 bases). Germline V gene sequence: CDR1 GTSNPN, CDR2 SVGIG (reference sequence). The CDR3 is made up of 14 amino acids. Trimming took off 4 bases at V and 2 bases at J, with 15 bases between the two ends. The CDR3 DNA sequence: TGTGCCTGGAACCTCGGGACACGGACCTACGAGCAGTACTTC. Protein sequence: CAWNLGTRTYEQYF.

The chain uses TRBV7-9 and TRBJ1-2; D gene unclear. The CDR3 extends over 14 amino acids. Deletions cut 5 bases from V and 5 bases from J, with 15 bases between. In germline, CDR1 is SEHNR, CDR2 FQNEAQ (reference sequence). The CDR3 DNA follows: TGTGCCAGCAGCCCCCCCGAGGGTTTATATGGCTACACCTTC. Residues: CASSPPEGLYGYTF.

The V and J genes are TRBV7-9 and TRBJ2-1; 7 positions match TRBD2. The germline gives CDR1 SEHNR, CDR2 FQNEAQ (reference sequence). V was pared by 3 bases and J by 2 bases, with 4 bases of the junction left unmatched. The CDR3 has 15 amino acids. As DNA, the CDR3 is TGTGCCAGCAGCTTGGGAGCGGGACCCTACAATGAGCAGTTCTTC. Encoded protein: CASSLGAGPYNEQFF.

V is TRBV7-2 and J is TRBJ2-7, with D perhaps matching TRBD2 (6 bases). This CDR3 spans 14 amino acids. V was shortened by 1 base and J by 0 bases, with 7 bases between the two germline ends. From germline, CDR1 is SGHTA and CDR2 FQGNSA. Here the CDR3 reads CASSLGLVSYEQYF. In DNA form, the CDR3 reads TGTGCCAGCAGCTTAGGACTAGTCTCCTACGAGCAGTACTTC.

The V gene is TRBV4-2, the J gene TRBJ1-1; perhaps TRBD1 as D (6 bases). The V end was cut by 1 base, the J end by 5 bases, with 14 bases between. The CDR3 has 15 residues. Germline-derived CDR1 and CDR2 are LGHNA and YNFKEQ. The CDR3 spells CASSQGAGAETEAFF. As DNA, the CDR3 is TGTGCCAGCAGCCAAGGAGCGGGGGCGGAAACTGAAGCTTTCTTT.

The CDR3 DNA follows: TGTGCCTGGAGCGAGAAAGGTGATACGCAGTATTTT. Its protein product is CAWSEKGDTQYF. V gene TRBV28 combines with J gene TRBJ2-3; D remains unclear. CDR3 size: 12 residues. Trimming removed 11 bases at V and 6 bases at J, with 15 bases between. Germline CDR1 MDHEN, CDR2 SYDVKM.

The chain has TRBV15 and TRBJ1-3; D not resolved. The V gene lost 0 bases and the J gene lost 0 bases, with 15 bases spanning the gap. This CDR3 comprises 18 residues. Germline-derived CDR1 and CDR2 are LNHNV and YYDKDF (reference sequence). CDR3 sequence: CATSRDAGQVLSGNTIYF. Here the CDR3 DNA reads TGTGCCACCAGCAGAGATGCCGGCCAGGTACTCTCTGGAAACACCATATATTTT.

This clone is a singleton in its sample. The chain is built from TRBV2 and TRBJ2-1; 13 positions agree with TRBD2. V dropped 6 bases and J dropped 9; count of bases not matched to a gene: 5. CDR1 SNHLY and CDR2 FYNNEI come from the germline V gene. The CDR3 is 14 amino acids. The CDR3 DNA reads as TGTGCCAGCAGGGGCGGACTAGCGGGGGTTGAGCAGTTCTTC. Protein: CASRGGLAGVEQFF. Filled out from reference TRBV2 and TRBJ2-1, the complete variable domain reads EPEVTQTPSHQVTQMGQEVILRCVPISNHLYFYWYRQILGQKVEFLVSFYNNEISEKSEIFDDQFSVERPDGSNFTLKIRSTKLEDSAMYFCASRGGLAGVEQFFGPGTRLTVL.

This chain joins TRBV5-1 and TRBJ2-2, with 7 bases identical to TRBD1. V was pared by 4 bases and J by 1 base, with 10 bases of the junction left unmatched. CDR3 length: 17 amino acids. Germline V gene lookup returns CDR1 SGHRS and CDR2 YFSETQ. The DNA for the CDR3 is TGCGCCAGCAGCGGGCCGGCAGGGGGTTTGAACACCGGGGAGCTGTTTTTT. This sequence encodes CASSGPAGGLNTGELFF.

The chain joins TRBV25-1 to TRBJ2-7; TRBD1 matches 9 bases. V was clipped by 1 base and J by 3 bases; unmatched bases: 7. The CDR3 extends over 16 amino acids. Germline V gives CDR1 MGHDK, CDR2 SYGVNS. The CDR3 region has the DNA TGTGCCAGCAGTGAATTGGGGGGGGACAGGGACTACGAGCAGTACTTC. This gives the protein CASSELGGDRDYEQYF.

This clone was observed once. The gene calls are TRBV11-3 and TRBJ2-3, with TRBD1 matching 7 bases. V lost 5 bases and J lost 2; bases outside the gene matches: 7. Germline-derived CDR1 and CDR2 are SGHNT and YENEEA. CDR3 length: 15 amino acids. CDR3 in DNA: TGTGCCAGCAGCCCTCGGGACAGAAACACAGATACGCAGTATTTT. It is translated as CASSPRDRNTDTQYF.

The chain recombines TRBV4-1 with TRBJ2-2; weak D call: TRBD2 (6 bases). The CDR3 sequence is 15 residues long. Per germline, CDR1 MGHRA and CDR2 YSYEKL. The V end lost 2 bases, the J end lost 7 bases, and 14 bases lay between the germline ends. CDR3: CASSQPGLGVGELFF. CDR3 DNA sequence: TGCGCCAGCAGCCAACCGGGACTGGGTGTCGGGGAGCTGTTTTTT.

The DNA of the CDR3 is TGTGCCACGACCCCGGCGGGACGTTCCTACAATGAGCAGTTCTTC. This sequence encodes CATTPAGRSYNEQFF. The V gene is TRBV28, the J gene TRBJ2-1; D is possibly TRBD2 (6 bases). The V and J ends lost 10 bases and 1 base respectively, with 17 bases between them. This CDR3 comprises 15 residues. Germline-derived CDR1 and CDR2 are MDHEN and SYDVKM. Full variable domain (rest looked up from reference TRBV28 and TRBJ2-1): DVKVTQSSRYLVKRTGEKVFLECVQDMDHENMFWYRQDPGLGLRLIYFSYDVKMKEKGDIPEGYSVSREKKERFSLILESASTNQTSMYLCATTPAGRSYNEQFFGPGTRLTVL.